A single sample gave rise to the 15 T cell receptor beta chains below, sequenced in a study of monozygotic twins with inflammatory bowel disease (dated by TCRdb to between 2018 and 2021). The library was made by 5' RACE. Sequencing instrument: Illumina HiSeq 2500. The reads were reprocessed in TCRdb, with one entry per CDR3 protein sequence and no accompanying DNA. This sample's table has entries for 440,000 or so distinct CDR3 sequences. The ten largest account for approximately 2.3% of the sample. The material sequenced was blood. Receptors originate from a human donor with ulcerative colitis or Crohn's disease, or a healthy co-twin of an affected twin (not recorded which).

The V call is TRBV5-1, the J call TRBJ1-1; no DNA is available, so the TRBD1 call from TCRdb remains unchecked. Germline V gives CDR1 SGHRS, CDR2 YFSETQ. This CDR3 is built from 14 residues. The CDR3 sequence is CASSQRTANTEAFF.

The chain recombines TRBV5-4 with TRBJ2-3; absent DNA, TCRdb's TRBD1 call cannot be checked. Germline V CDR1 and CDR2: SGHNT, YYREEE (reference sequence). The CDR3 is made up of 13 amino acids. CDR3 protein: CASSPPTREAQYF.

This chain uses TRBV7-2 with TRBJ2-7; the TRBD1 assignment by TCRdb is unverifiable without DNA. Germline V gives CDR1 SGHTA, CDR2 FQGNSA. CDR3 length: 14 amino acids. The CDR3 loop is CASSLFPRAYEQYF.

The rearrangement joins TRBV27 to TRBJ2-5; without DNA, the TCRdb call of TRBD2 cannot be checked. The CDR3 is made up of 14 amino acids. Germline-derived CDR1 and CDR2 are MNHEY and SMNVEV (reference sequence). The CDR3 reads CASSLAREAGTQYF.

The V and J genes are TRBV7-6 and TRBJ2-3; the TRBD2 assignment by TCRdb is unverifiable without DNA. This CDR3 comprises 12 residues. The germline V gene has CDR1 SGHVS and CDR2 FNYEAQ. This CDR3 reads CASSYGGDTQYF.

CDR3 residues: CASSTALPGQITITEAFF. The J gene is TRBJ1-1, the V gene TRBV11-1; checking the TCRdb D call of TRBD1 is not possible without DNA. Looked up from germline, CDR1 is SGHAT and CDR2 is FQDESV (reference sequence). The CDR3 spans 18 residues.

The chain couples TRBV7-2 to TRBJ2-5; with no DNA, the TCRdb D assignment of TRBD2 cannot be verified. The CDR3 consists of 16 residues. The germline CDR1 and CDR2 sequences are SGHTA and FQGNSA. Here the CDR3 reads CASSLHSGGIRETQYF.

The chain is built from TRBV12-3 or TRBV12-4 and TRBJ1-2; absent DNA, TCRdb's TRBD1 call cannot be checked. There are 16 residues in the CDR3. The CDR3 protein is CASSLRDRIIFYGYTF.

This sequence joins TRBV6-2 or TRBV6-3 and TRBJ2-7; TCRdb's D call, TRBD2, is unchecked because there is no DNA. The germline CDR1 and CDR2 sequences are MNHEY and SVGEGT. CDR3 length: 11 residues. CDR3 sequence: CASTREREQYF.

The V call is TRBV12-3 or TRBV12-4, the J call TRBJ1-1; the D call of TRBD1 rests on TCRdb alone, since no DNA is present to check it. The CDR3 is 13 amino acids. The CDR3 loop is CASSPRASSGAFF.

The chain employs TRBV3-1 and TRBJ2-7; checking the TCRdb D call of TRBD2 is not possible without DNA. CDR1 and CDR2 from the germline V gene are LGHDT and YNNKEL (reference sequence). The CDR3 is made up of 16 amino acids. CDR3 residues: CASSPPGLAAFYEQYF.

The chain links TRBV28 to TRBJ1-6; absent DNA, TCRdb's TRBD1 call cannot be checked. The CDR3 spans 16 residues. CDR1 is MDHEN and CDR2 is SYDVKM in the germline V gene. The CDR3 sequence: CASTPTGFSYNSPLHF. The whole variable domain, remainder taken from reference TRBV28 and TRBJ1-6, is DVKVTQSSRYLVKRTGEKVFLECVQDMDHENMFWYRQDPGLGLRLIYFSYDVKMKEKGDIPEGYSVSREKKERFSLILESASTNQTSMYLCASTPTGFSYNSPLHFGNGTRLTVT.

V and J are TRBV6-1 and TRBJ2-7; TCRdb picks TRBD1, but there is no DNA to check that call. CDR3 length: 16 amino acids. Germline CDR1 is MNHNS and CDR2 is SASEGT. This CDR3 reads CASSTRLTDRDYEQYF.

The chain combines TRBV30 with TRBJ2-7; the TCRdb call, TRBD2, lacks DNA for checking. CDR3 length: 13 amino acids. CDR1 is GTSNPN, CDR2 SVGIG, per germline (reference sequence). The CDR3 loop reads CACLVAGPYEQYF.

The chain joins TRBV10-3 to TRBJ2-7. This CDR3 contains 15 residues. CDR1 and CDR2 (germline): ENHRY, SYGVKD. CDR3 loop: CAISDFIGNSYEQYF.